One sample yielded the 13 T cell receptor beta chains listed below, sequenced in a study of siplizumab effects on memory and regulatory T cells. Clones were sequenced by immunoSEQ multiplex PCR, and TCRdb holds only the in-frame ones, with some missing. The sample carries tens of thousands of clones, 89% recorded once. Sequenced input: naive CD4+ T cells sorted from blood. These TCRs come from a human donor in good health.

The chain links TRBV19 to TRBJ1-3; 9 bases fit TRBD1. CDR1 is LNHDA and CDR2 is SQIVND in the germline V gene (reference sequence). This CDR3 spans 16 amino acids. J lost 4 bases, V lost 3 bases, and 7 bases had no gene match. CDR3 DNA: TGTGCCAGTAGTATTCTCGGGACAGGGTCCGGAAACACCATATATTTT. Translated: CASSILGTGSGNTIYF. The variable domain in full, completed from reference TRBV19 and TRBJ1-3, reads DGGITQSPKYLFRKEGQNVTLSCEQNLNHDAMYWYRQDPGQGLRLIYYSQIVNDFQKGDIAEGYSVSREKKESFPLTVTSAQKNPTAFYLCASSILGTGSGNTIYFGEGSWLTVV.

This chain connects TRBV6-4 to TRBJ2-3; TRBD1 matches 9 bases. J gave up 9 bases and V 3 bases, and 7 bases lay outside the gene matches. The CDR3 consists of 14 residues. Looked up from germline, CDR1 is MRHNA and CDR2 is SNTAGT. The CDR3 region has the DNA TGTGCCAGCAGTGAAGGGACAGGGCCGTACACGCAGTATTTT. This encodes CASSEGTGPYTQYF.

The V gene is TRBV30, the J gene TRBJ1-1; D ambiguous. This CDR3 has 15 amino acids. V shed 1 base and J shed 0 bases, with 12 bases lying between them. CDR1 is GTSNPN, CDR2 SVGIG, per germline (reference sequence). The DNA for the CDR3 is TGTGCCTGGAGTGCTCCCCACATGTTGAACACTGAAGCTTTCTTT. It encodes CAWSAPHMLNTEAFF.

This rearrangement joins TRBV9 to TRBJ1-1, with 10 bases lining up with TRBD1. J was trimmed by 7 bases and V by 5 bases; bases with no gene match: 11. Germline V gene lookup returns CDR1 SGDLS and CDR2 YYNGEE. The CDR3 is 15 residues long. CDR3 DNA sequence: TGTGCCAGCAGAGAGACAGGGGGCGCGAGTCTTGAAGCTTTCTTT. Protein product: CASRETGGASLEAFF. Drawing the rest from reference TRBV9 and TRBJ1-1, the complete variable domain is DSGVTQTPKHLITATGQRVTLRCSPRSGDLSVYWYQQSLDQGLQFLIQYYNGEERAKGNILERFSAQQFPDLHSELNLSSLELGDSALYFCASRETGGASLEAFFGQGTRLTVV.

The chain has TRBV10-3 and TRBJ2-3; 13 bases align to TRBD2. The CDR3 extends over 14 amino acids. The V gene end was trimmed by 7 bases and the J gene end by 6 bases; junction bases not matched to a gene: 4. Germline V gives CDR1 ENHRY, CDR2 SYGVKD. The CDR3 DNA is TGTGCCATCAAGGGACTAGCGGGATGGGATACGCAGTATTTT. Translation: CAIKGLAGWDTQYF.

The J gene is TRBJ2-5, the V gene TRBV18; TRBD1 agrees at 7 bases. The CDR3 is 15 amino acids. In germline, CDR1 is KGHSH, CDR2 LQKENI. V gave up 6 bases and J gave up 3 bases; unmatched junction bases: 10. The CDR3: CASSKGGLREETQYF. CDR3 coding DNA: TGTGCCAGCTCCAAAGGGGGCCTACGGGAAGAGACCCAGTACTTC.

The chain recombines TRBV19 with TRBJ1-1; no definite D call. Trimming shortened V by 7 bases and J by 0 bases, and 6 bases separated the two germline ends. Germline CDR1 is LNHDA and CDR2 is SQIVND (reference sequence). The CDR3 sequence is 12 residues long. This chain's CDR3 is CASKGMNTEAFF. As DNA, the CDR3 is TGTGCCAGTAAGGGAATGAACACTGAAGCTTTCTTT.

The chain joins TRBV5-6 to TRBJ2-5; 12 bases agree with TRBD2. Germline V gene sequence: CDR1 SGHDT, CDR2 YYEEEE. This CDR3 has 15 residues. After removal of 4 bases from V and 5 bases from J, the junction contained 6 bases not matched to a gene. Here the CDR3 DNA reads TGTGCCAGCAGCGCCCCTCTAGCGGGAGGGGAGACCCAGTACTTC. Amino acid sequence: CASSAPLAGGETQYF.

The V and J genes are TRBV29-1 and TRBJ1-2; TRBD1 agrees at 7 bases. CDR1 SQVTM and CDR2 ANQGSEA come from the germline V gene. Trimming at V came to 7 bases and at J to 3 bases, leaving 5 bases not matched to a gene. This CDR3 is 12 amino acids long. In DNA form, the CDR3 reads TGCAGCGGCGGAGACAGGGACTATGGCTACACCTTC. Its protein product is CSGGDRDYGYTF.

The chain is built from TRBV6-6 and TRBJ2-2; TRBD1 is a possible D gene (5 bases). V was trimmed by 5 bases and J by 4 bases, leaving 11 bases between them. Germline CDR1 and CDR2: MNHNY and SVGAGI (reference sequence). The CDR3 consists of 14 residues. This chain's CDR3 is CASSAGFATGELFF. The CDR3 DNA reads as TGTGCCAGCAGTGCAGGGTTCGCCACCGGGGAGCTGTTTTTT.

The chain links TRBV7-2 to TRBJ2-7; the match to TRBD2 covers 8 bases. Germline CDR1 SGHTA, CDR2 FQGNSA. After removal of 3 bases from V and 3 bases from J, the junction contained 4 bases not matched to a gene. The CDR3 has 14 amino acids. The CDR3 region is CASSFSGVGYEQYF. The CDR3, as DNA: TGTGCCAGCAGCTTTAGCGGGGTGGGCTACGAGCAGTACTTC.

This chain connects TRBV11-2 to TRBJ2-7; 8 nucleotides line up with TRBD2. After removal of 0 bases from V and 2 bases from J, the junction contained 3 bases not matched to a gene. The CDR3 runs to 15 residues. The germline V gene has CDR1 SGHAT and CDR2 FQNNGV. The CDR3: CASSLEAGGPYEQYF. Here the CDR3 DNA reads TGTGCCAGCAGCTTAGAGGCGGGAGGTCCCTACGAGCAGTACTTC.

This clone has only one observation. V is TRBV6-5 and J is TRBJ1-5; D unresolved. This CDR3 region has 13 residues. Germline V gene sequence: CDR1 MNHEY, CDR2 SVGAGI. V gave up 5 bases and J gave up 3 bases, with 8 bases separating them. In nucleotides, the CDR3 is TGTGCCAGCAGTATTACCCTCAATCAGCCCCAGCATTTT. Its translation: CASSITLNQPQHF.